Each of the 23 T cell receptor beta chains below was sequenced from the same sample in a study of CD8 T cells in Susac syndrome. Random-hexamer reverse transcription was applied to about 0.45 to 1 ug RNA. TCRdb processed the immunoSEQ multiplex PCR reads anew with MiXCR; each CDR3 protein has one entry. This sample has 140,000 or so distinct CDR3 sequences, with approximately 95% found just once. Sequenced material: CD4+ T cells from PBMCs. Source of these receptors: a human donor with multiple sclerosis.

V and J are TRBV20-1 and TRBJ2-3; D gene unclear. V was cut by 0 bases and J by 0 bases, with 10 bases left in between. This CDR3 comprises 15 residues. The germline gives CDR1 DFQATT, CDR2 SNEGSKA (reference sequence). The CDR3: CSARDQRQSTDTQYF. The CDR3 DNA is TGCAGTGCTAGAGATCAGAGGCAGAGCACAGATACGCAGTATTTT.

The rearrangement links TRBV20-1 to TRBJ2-7; the D gene is possibly TRBD2 (6 bases). With 5 bases removed from V and 2 bases from J, the gap between germline ends came to 13 bases. CDR3 length: 13 residues. The V gene's germline CDR1 is DFQATT and CDR2 SNEGSKA (reference sequence). This CDR3 is CSAPGGTTYEQYF. As DNA, the CDR3 is TGCAGTGCTCCCGGGGGAACTACCTACGAGCAGTACTTC.

The chain has TRBV29-1 and TRBJ2-5, with TRBD2 as a possible D gene (6 bases). The germline CDR1 and CDR2 sequences are SQVTM and ANQGSEA. The V end lost 6 bases, the J end lost 5 bases, and 13 bases lay between the germline ends. There are 12 residues in the CDR3. The CDR3 sequence is CSVALRGETQYF. The CDR3 DNA follows: TGCAGCGTGGCCCTCCGGGGGGAGACCCAGTACTTC.

The chain links TRBV12-3 or TRBV12-4 to TRBJ1-4; D is undetermined. This CDR3 region has 14 residues. V lost 5 bases and J lost 0, with 7 bases in between. CDR3 nucleotide sequence: TGTGCCAGCAGTCCTCTCTCAACTAATGAAAAACTGTTTTTT. As protein: CASSPLSTNEKLFF.

The chain joins TRBV2 to TRBJ1-2; 7 nucleotides agree with TRBD1. Per germline, CDR1 SNHLY and CDR2 FYNNEI. The CDR3 has 13 residues. V lost 7 bases, J lost 3 bases, and 5 bases stayed unmatched. CDR3 coding DNA: TGTGCCAGCACAACGGGACAGTACTATGGCTACACCTTC. It encodes CASTTGQYYGYTF.

The chain recombines TRBV19 with TRBJ1-1, with D tentatively TRBD1 (6 bases). CDR3 length: 14 amino acids. Trimming shortened V by 9 bases and J by 5 bases, and 19 bases separated the two germline ends. The V gene's germline CDR1 is LNHDA and CDR2 SQIVND (reference sequence). The CDR3 is CASTLQGYVTEAFF. Written as DNA, the CDR3 is TGTGCCAGCACCCTTCAGGGGTACGTGACTGAAGCTTTCTTT.

This chain uses TRBV7-2 with TRBJ2-6; D not certain. The CDR3 has 14 amino acids. The V gene lost 8 bases and the J gene lost 0 bases, with 8 bases spanning the gap. From germline, CDR1 is SGHTA and CDR2 FQGNSA. The CDR3 region is CASGFDSGANVLTF. Here the CDR3 DNA reads TGTGCCAGCGGTTTTGACTCTGGGGCCAACGTCCTGACTTTC.

This chain links TRBV7-9 with TRBJ1-2; D is unclear. CDR3 length equals 17 residues. Looked up from germline, CDR1 is SEHNR and CDR2 is FQNEAQ (reference sequence). V was trimmed by 5 bases and J by 2 bases, leaving 21 bases between them. The CDR3 coding sequence is TGTGCCAGCAGCCCCCCCCTCCAAAATGGGCTGAACTATGGCTACACCTTC. Protein sequence: CASSPPLQNGLNYGYTF.

The chain combines TRBV6-2 or TRBV6-3 with TRBJ2-1; tentatively, D is TRBD1 or TRBD2 (6 bases each). Trimming took off 6 bases at V and 10 bases at J, with 22 bases between the two ends. Germline CDR1 is MNHEY and CDR2 is SVGEGT. The CDR3 spans 15 residues. The chain's CDR3 is CASREWGAHLGEQFF. In DNA, the CDR3 is TGTGCCAGCAGGGAGTGGGGGGCCCACCTCGGAGAGCAGTTCTTC.

This clonotype was seen a few times. This rearrangement joins TRBV28 to TRBJ2-7, with D unresolved. Trimming shortened V by 6 bases and J by 4 bases, and 10 bases separated the two germline ends. The CDR3 covers 12 residues. Germline V gives CDR1 MDHEN, CDR2 SYDVKM. CDR3 loop: CASRGAVYEQYF. The DNA for the CDR3 is TGTGCCAGCAGGGGTGCCGTTTACGAGCAGTACTTC.

This chain uses TRBV25-1 with TRBJ1-2; D unclear. CDR1 is MGHDK, CDR2 SYGVNS, per germline. The CDR3 extends over 14 amino acids. The ends were cut back, 2 bases at V and 10 bases at J, with 17 bases in the middle. CDR3 coding DNA: TGTGCCAGCAGTGAACCTGGGCCGCCCGGCGACTACACCTTC. Its translation: CASSEPGPPGDYTF.

The chain employs TRBV7-9 and TRBJ2-2; the D gene could be TRBD1 or TRBD2 (5 bases each). Per germline, CDR1 SEHNR and CDR2 FQNEAQ (reference sequence). This CDR3 contains 13 residues. V was shortened by 5 bases and J by 7 bases, with 11 bases between the two germline ends. CDR3 residues: CASSPLGVGELFF. Written as DNA, the CDR3 is TGTGCCAGCAGCCCCTTGGGGGTCGGGGAGCTGTTTTTT.

This clonotype showed up just once. V and J are TRBV3-1 and TRBJ2-7; 10 nucleotides line up with TRBD2. Germline assignment: CDR1 LGHDT and CDR2 YNNKEL (reference sequence). This CDR3 region has 15 residues. The V segment lost 1 base and the J segment 2 bases; nucleotides outside the gene matches: 2. This CDR3 is CASSQGTSGAYEQYF. As DNA, the CDR3 is TGTGCCAGCAGCCAAGGGACTAGCGGAGCCTACGAGCAGTACTTC.

The chain combines TRBV30 with TRBJ1-2; possible D gene TRBD1, 5 bases. Deletions cut 2 bases from V and 3 bases from J, with 10 bases between. CDR1 GTSNPN and CDR2 SVGIG come from the germline V gene (reference sequence). CDR3 length equals 13 residues. The CDR3 loop is CAWSLGADYGYTF. DNA of the CDR3: TGTGCCTGGAGTCTAGGGGCCGACTATGGCTACACCTTC.

The CDR3 bases are TGTGCCAGCAGCCAAACAGGGTCCAACACTGAAGCTTTCTTT. It encodes CASSQTGSNTEAFF. The chain couples TRBV7-9 to TRBJ1-1; tentative D call: TRBD1 (6 bases). From germline, CDR1 is SEHNR and CDR2 FQNEAQ (reference sequence). The CDR3 consists of 14 residues. Trimming stripped 5 bases from V and 2 bases from J, with 12 bases between.

The chain uses TRBV5-4 and TRBJ1-1, with D unresolved. V dropped 4 bases and J dropped 2 bases, with 18 bases sitting between them. CDR1 SGHNT and CDR2 YYREEE come from the germline V gene (reference sequence). This CDR3 has 16 residues. This CDR3 reads CASSRGGSLGNTEAFF. The CDR3 DNA reads as TGTGCCAGCAGCCGCGGCGGATCGCTTGGTAACACTGAAGCTTTCTTT.

The chain has TRBV28 and TRBJ2-5, with TRBD2 matching over 15 bases. The germline gives CDR1 MDHEN, CDR2 SYDVKM. The CDR3 is made up of 14 amino acids. CDR3: CAVIGTSGRETQYF. In DNA form, the CDR3 reads TGTGCTGTGATTGGGACTAGCGGGAGGGAGACCCAGTACTTC.

The chain uses TRBV12-3 or TRBV12-4 and TRBJ2-1; no clear D. The CDR3 has 11 amino acids. Between the trimmed V and J ends, which lost 7 bases and 10 bases, there was a span of 11 bases. The CDR3 DNA sequence: TGTGCCAGCACCCTCCACCGGGAGCAGTTCTTC. Amino acid sequence: CASTLHREQFF.

The V and J genes are TRBV6-5 and TRBJ2-2; D is ambiguous. V lost 4 bases and J 1 base, leaving 16 bases between the germline ends. The CDR3 consists of 17 residues. CDR1 is MNHEY, CDR2 SVGAGI, per germline. The CDR3: CASSFDFPSGNTGELFF. CDR3 nucleotide sequence: TGTGCCAGCAGTTTCGACTTTCCTTCAGGGAACACCGGGGAGCTGTTTTTT.

The chain has TRBV20-1 and TRBJ2-6, with D perhaps TRBD2 (6 bases). The CDR3 runs to 15 residues. Between the trimmed V and J ends, which lost 7 bases and 1 base, there was a span of 14 bases. The germline CDR1 and CDR2 sequences are DFQATT and SNEGSKA (reference sequence). The CDR3 bases are TGCAGTGTGGGGGGACTTAATTCTGGGGCCAACGTCCTGACTTTC. It specifies CSVGGLNSGANVLTF.

This chain uses TRBV27 with TRBJ2-3; 8 positions match TRBD2. The CDR3 has 16 residues. Germline CDR1 and CDR2: MNHEY and SMNVEV (reference sequence). The trim removed 5 bases at V and 1 base at J, leaving 8 bases unmatched. The CDR3, as DNA: TGTGCCAGCAGTAACCCTAGCGGGCCGGGCACAGATACGCAGTATTTT. This translates into CASSNPSGPGTDTQYF.

The V and J genes are TRBV12-3 or TRBV12-4 and TRBJ1-6; TRBD1 agrees at 10 bases. Losses at the gene ends were 4 bases for V and 7 bases for J; bases not matched to a gene: 1. The CDR3 is 14 amino acids. CDR3 sequence (DNA): TGTGCCAGCAGTTGGGGACAGGGGAATTCACCCCTCCACTTT. Residues: CASSWGQGNSPLHF.

The V gene is TRBV30, the J gene TRBJ2-1; D call uncertain. The CDR3 covers 13 residues. The germline CDR1 and CDR2 sequences are GTSNPN and SVGIG (reference sequence). Trimming took off 0 bases at V and 12 bases at J, with 15 bases between the two ends. The CDR3 sequence is CAWSVFKGVGQFF. CDR3 nucleotides: TGTGCCTGGAGTGTATTCAAGGGTGTCGGGCAGTTCTTC.